Listed below are T cell receptor beta chains from one sample, sequenced in a study of metastatic and nonmetastatic thyroid tumors. TCRdb reprocessed the PCR reads using MiXCR. The sample has about 38,000 clones, 25% to 30% seen once. The sample consisted of blood. The receptors here all came from a female donor with papillary thyroid cancer or a benign thyroid nodule (not recorded which). Some clones in this sample may be carry-over from other donors' samples. Both conserved end residues are part of each CDR3. Each record gives: J gene, V gene, clone size, CDR3 length, CDR3 protein. Size is omitted from some rows. Given values are once, few, many or a class for expanded clones.

TRBJ1-2 | TRBV28 | - | 13 | CASSLMTDYGYTF
TRBJ1-2 | TRBV3-1 | - | 15 | CASSSSGGRNYGYTF
TRBJ1-2 | TRBV18 | many | 13 | CASSPGDRVGYTF
TRBJ2-3 | TRBV6-1 | - | 13 | CASSVGGEGTQYF
TRBJ1-4 | TRBV7-6 | many | 13 | CASSLTLGEKLFF
TRBJ2-7 | TRBV10-3 | few | 13 | CAASLGTVDGQYF
TRBJ2-7 | TRBV30 | - | 13 | CAWTYRGLGEQYF
TRBJ2-3 | TRBV5-1 | many | 14 | CASSLDRDENTQYF
TRBJ1-5 | TRBV30 | many | 15 | CAWSSSAGDNQPQHF
TRBJ2-1 | TRBV7-2 | many | 18 | CASSPDPLLGHRYGEQFF
TRBJ2-7 | TRBV2 | - | 15 | CASSVRGRGSHEQYF
TRBJ1-4 | TRBV30 | - | 12 | CAWSVEQGRLFF
TRBJ2-7 | TRBV2 | many | 13 | CASLGAGLDEQYF
TRBJ1-2 | TRBV6-2/TRBV6-3 | medium-sized | 15 | CASSLPGTSNYGYTF
TRBJ1-1 | TRBV6-1 | few | 14 | CASSEFGWGTEAFF
TRBJ1-1 | TRBV25-1 | many | 14 | CAGSSQGAGTEAFF
TRBJ1-1 | TRBV20-1 | many | 12 | CSARVPRLKAFF
TRBJ2-3 | TRBV3-1 | - | 15 | CASSQGPPLTNTQYF
TRBJ1-2 | TRBV28 | many | 12 | CASSPRDYGYTF
TRBJ1-1 | TRBV9 | few | 12 | CASGGLNTEAFF
TRBJ2-7 | TRBV10-2 | - | 13 | CASRGSIYYEQYF
TRBJ1-5 | TRBV7-2 | - | 15 | CASSLPGRANQPQHF
TRBJ2-7 | TRBV20-1 | once | 13 | CSALKMTAYEQYF
TRBJ2-1 | TRBV6-2/TRBV6-3 | medium-sized | 13 | CASSYSSGNEQFF
TRBJ1-5 | TRBV30 | many | 15 | CAWSVPPGTGQPQHF
TRBJ1-1 | TRBV20-1 | many | 14 | CSASHRGRNTEAFF
TRBJ2-5 | TRBV27 | few | 15 | CASSSHGGTQETQYF
TRBJ2-1 | TRBV4-3 | many | 15 | CASSQELPKLNEQFF
TRBJ2-7 | TRBV6-1 | - | 13 | CASSVWESYEQYF
TRBJ2-7 | TRBV28 | few | 14 | CASIVGDRSYEQYF
TRBJ1-2 | TRBV6-2/TRBV6-3 | - | 13 | CASSPPRDAGYTF
TRBJ2-7 | TRBV30 | few | 14 | CAFSARAGPYEQYF
TRBJ1-1 | TRBV5-6 | many | 14 | CASSLGQMNTEAFF
TRBJ2-1 | TRBV11-2 | many | 13 | CASSLELSNEQFF
TRBJ2-5 | TRBV7-2 | many | 16 | CASSLERGTGIETQYF
TRBJ2-7 | TRBV29-1 | many | 11 | CSVEGEREQYF
TRBJ1-5 | TRBV5-1 | - | 15 | CASSSGDVGNQPQHF
TRBJ2-1 | TRBV7-9 | few | 14 | CASRTGTYLSEQFF
TRBJ1-2 | TRBV5-1 | - | 14 | CASRTGTGIYGYTF
TRBJ2-3 | TRBV6-2/TRBV6-3 | many | 16 | CASTSGQGLGTDTQYF
TRBJ2-3 | TRBV6-4 | few | 14 | CASSGSGSTDTQYF
TRBJ1-5 | TRBV6-2/TRBV6-3 | - | 14 | CASSYSTINQPQHF
TRBJ2-1 | TRBV14 | many | 12 | CASSQGGATQFF
TRBJ1-1 | TRBV6-1 | - | 12 | CASGTGNTEAFF
TRBJ2-1 | TRBV12-3/TRBV12-4 | few | 15 | CASSFHGYSYNEQFF
TRBJ2-7 | TRBV7-2 | few | 13 | CASSRDRPYEQYF
TRBJ1-1 | TRBV6-1 | few | 10 | CSAGRTEAFF
TRBJ1-1 | TRBV2 | few | 12 | CASSSMNTEAFF
TRBJ1-2 | TRBV4-1 | - | 16 | CASSRYRGQANYGYTF
TRBJ2-3 | TRBV6-1 | few | 15 | CASSEVAGGPYTQYF
TRBJ1-1 | TRBV12-5 | many | 13 | CASGLGRNTEAFF
TRBJ1-5 | TRBV24-1 | - | 16 | CATSDAQGDSNQPQHF
TRBJ2-5 | TRBV24-1 | many | 15 | CATSDPEGAQETQYF